This TCR beta chain was observed in a study of cytomegalovirus exposure and HLA in healthy donors. Study background: Among about 179 million T cells, an earlier analysis found 117 million unique TCR beta sequences. Regarding the study as a whole: Most TCR sequences were rare, but some public TCRs occurred in many donors.

Samples came from healthy bone marrow donors. This clone has a handful of counts. Its target is not known. Between the trimmed V and J ends, which lost 8 bases and 5 bases, there was a span of 12 bases. This CDR3 is 13 amino acids long. Germline V lookup: CDR1 SNHLY, CDR2 FYNNEI. This PCR relied on a set of 60 Vbeta primers and 13 Jbeta primers. Repertoires were generated with immunoSEQ multiplex PCR, while TCRdb's copy carries only in-frame clones and drops some. The profile covers about 150,000 clones, with 70% to 85% appearing a single time and 5% to 7.5% taken by the ten largest. V gene TRBV2 combines with J gene TRBJ1-4, with D possibly being TRBD1 (6 bases). The source of this sequence is a woman between 50 and 59 years old in good health and CMV-seropositive. The material sequenced was PBMCs. CDR3 amino acids: CASEQGSNEKLFF. Here the CDR3 DNA reads TGTGCCAGCGAACAGGGTTCGAATGAAAAACTGTTTTTT.